These 13 T cell receptor beta chains came from one sample sequenced in a study of blood T cell dynamics during melanoma immunotherapy. Time point indicated: week 3, after first cycle of checkpoint inhibitor. The method was immunoSEQ multiplex PCR; TCRdb's version includes in-frame clones alone and lacks a portion of them. The sample contains roughly 12,000 clones, about 88% of which appear only once. The source material was blood, sampled from a patient treated with checkpoint blockade. These receptor sequences come from a human donor with melanoma.

A few counts support this clone. The genes are TRBV30 and TRBJ1-2; D perhaps matches TRBD1 (5 bases). Germline V gives CDR1 GTSNPN, CDR2 SVGIG (reference sequence). V dropped 3 bases and J dropped 2 bases, with 10 bases sitting between them. This CDR3 is built from 13 residues. The DNA for the CDR3 is TGTGCCTGGAGAGGAGACAGCAACTATGGCTACACCTTC. This gives the protein CAWRGDSNYGYTF.

The V gene is TRBV6-4, the J gene TRBJ2-2; D ambiguous. Germline CDR1 reads MRHNA; CDR2 reads SNTAGT. The CDR3 runs to 14 residues. V lost 7 bases to trimming and J lost 4 bases, with 13 bases between them. The CDR3 here is CASKSMETTGELFF. DNA of the CDR3: TGTGCCAGCAAATCGATGGAGACCACCGGGGAGCTGTTTTTT.

The chain recombines TRBV5-1 with TRBJ1-1; a weak D match, TRBD1 (5 bases). The ends were cut back, 4 bases at V and 4 bases at J, with 17 bases in the middle. This CDR3 region has 15 residues. The germline gives CDR1 SGHRS, CDR2 YFSETQ. In nucleotides, the CDR3 is TGCGCCAGCAGCCTGGGGGACCTTCCAGGCACTGAAGCTTTCTTT. Protein: CASSLGDLPGTEAFF.

The chain joins TRBV30 to TRBJ2-2; tentative D call: TRBD2 (7 bases). Looked up from germline, CDR1 is GTSNPN and CDR2 is SVGIG (reference sequence). CDR3 length: 15 amino acids. V was cut by 5 bases and J by 3 bases, with 16 bases left in between. The CDR3 nucleotides read TGTGCCTGGCACCGAGGGGGAGGGCACACCGGGGAGCTGTTTTTT. This translates into CAWHRGGGHTGELFF.

V is TRBV19 and J is TRBJ1-3; D remains ambiguous. V was pared by 4 bases and J by 0 bases, with 1 base between. This CDR3 comprises 12 residues. CDR1 and CDR2 (germline): LNHDA, SQIVND (reference sequence). The CDR3 is CASSTSGNTIYF. The CDR3 DNA reads TGTGCCAGTAGTACCTCTGGAAACACCATATATTTT.

This clone occurred once. The J gene is TRBJ2-5, the V gene TRBV2; weak D call: TRBD1 (7 bases). The CDR3 covers 15 residues. The V end was cut by 8 bases, the J end by 0 bases, with 16 bases between. Germline assignment: CDR1 SNHLY and CDR2 FYNNEI. The CDR3 region has the DNA TGTGCCAGCTCCGATCCAGGGGGGTACCAAGAGACCCAGTACTTC. This codes for CASSDPGGYQETQYF.

This chain uses TRBV6-5 with TRBJ2-1, with TRBD2 identical over 8 bases. Per the germline V gene, CDR1 is MNHEY and CDR2 is SVGAGI. This CDR3 is built from 14 residues. V lost 5 bases and J lost 4; bases outside the gene matches: 4. In nucleotides, the CDR3 is TGTGCCAGCAGTCCGGGACTAGGTTACAATGAGCAGTTCTTC. Translated: CASSPGLGYNEQFF.

The rearrangement uses TRBV10-3 and TRBJ2-2; TRBD1 matches at 9 bases. Trimming cost V 6 bases and J 6 bases; bases outside gene matches: 8. CDR3 size: 15 residues. The germline V gene has CDR1 ENHRY and CDR2 SYGVKD. CDR3 bases: TGTGCCATCAGCCGGGGGACAGGGCTGGCCGGGGAGCTGTTTTTT. Its translation is CAISRGTGLAGELFF.

The V gene is TRBV19, the J gene TRBJ2-2; TRBD2 agrees at 7 bases. Germline-derived CDR1 and CDR2 are LNHDA and SQIVND (reference sequence). The length of the CDR3 is 15 residues. V dropped 7 bases and J dropped 5; count of bases not matched to a gene: 10. CDR3 nucleotide sequence: TGTGCCAGTATCCCGACGGGGAGGGCGACCGGGGAGCTGTTTTTT. Amino acids: CASIPTGRATGELFF.

The V call is TRBV19, the J call TRBJ1-2, with D perhaps TRBD1 (6 bases). Trimming cost V 5 bases and J 3 bases, with 16 bases left between them. CDR1 is LNHDA, CDR2 SQIVND, per germline (reference sequence). CDR3 length: 15 amino acids. The CDR3 DNA sequence: TGTGCCAGTAGTCCCTCGGTCAGGGGCGACTATGGCTACACCTTC. Protein: CASSPSVRGDYGYTF.

The chain is built from TRBV6-8 and TRBJ2-7; 7 nucleotides agree with TRBD2. Germline CDR1 MNHGY, CDR2 SAAAGT. Losses at the gene ends were 0 bases for V and 0 bases for J; bases not matched to a gene: 5. The CDR3 consists of 16 residues. CDR3 residues: CASSYSNRDYSYEQYF. For the CDR3, the DNA is TGTGCCAGCAGTTACTCGAATCGGGACTACTCCTACGAGCAGTACTTC.

With regard to this clone: Other nucleotide sequences in the sample specify the same CDR3. This sequence joins TRBV5-4 and TRBJ2-5, with 7 bases lining up with TRBD1. V was clipped by 2 bases and J by 5 bases; unmatched bases: 3. CDR1 and CDR2 (germline): SGHNT, YYREEE (reference sequence). The CDR3 covers 13 residues. The CDR3 region has the DNA TGTGCCAGCAGCTTAGGGGGCCTGGAGACCCAGTACTTC. Its protein product is CASSLGGLETQYF.

J is TRBJ1-5 and V is TRBV6-1; no definite D call. The CDR3 extends over 16 amino acids. V was shortened by 1 base and J by 9 bases, with 19 bases between the two germline ends. CDR1 and CDR2 from the germline V gene are MNHNS and SASEGT. The CDR3 sequence is CASSEEGGQVDWPQHF. CDR3 coding DNA: TGTGCCAGCAGTGAAGAGGGTGGGCAGGTTGATTGGCCCCAGCATTTT.